One TCR beta chain is described in this entry. What it recognizes is unknown. The CDR3 regions of TCR beta were amplified from RNA transcripts. HTBI primers were employed in a first-round RT-PCR of the TCR CDR3. TCRdb passed the multiplex PCR reads through MiXCR, listing each CDR3 protein once. The sample lists about 520,000 distinct CDR3 sequences, roughly a quarter seen once, with around 11% in the top ten. This entry is derived from a study of T cells in Graves' hyperthyroidism and ophthalmopathy. Findings and caveats of the study: From stable hyperthyroidism, ophthalmopathy was separated by a 13 V-J model.

With 1 base clipped from V and 2 bases from J, the junction kept 4 bases outside the gene matches. Germline CDR1 reads SGDLS; CDR2 reads YYNGEE. The CDR3 extends over 15 amino acids. In making diagnoses, clinical symptoms, serum thyroxine and TRAb, thyroid ultrasound and orbital computed tomography were all used. The sequenced sample was blood. The sequence was collected from a woman aged 25 to 39 with Graves' ophthalmopathy. The chain joins TRBV9 to TRBJ2-5; 8 bases match TRBD1. DNA of the CDR3: TGTGCCAGCAGCGTATCAGGGGGCCTGCAAGAGACCCAGTACTTC. The encoded protein is CASSVSGGLQETQYF.